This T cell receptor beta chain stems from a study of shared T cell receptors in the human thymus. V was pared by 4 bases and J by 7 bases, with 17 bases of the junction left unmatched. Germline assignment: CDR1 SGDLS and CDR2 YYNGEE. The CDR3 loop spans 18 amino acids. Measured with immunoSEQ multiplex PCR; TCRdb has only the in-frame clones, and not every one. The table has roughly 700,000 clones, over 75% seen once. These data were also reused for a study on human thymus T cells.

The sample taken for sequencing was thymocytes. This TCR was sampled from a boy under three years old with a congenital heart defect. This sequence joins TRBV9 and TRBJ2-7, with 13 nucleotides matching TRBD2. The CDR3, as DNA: TGTGCCAGCAGCCCCGGACTAGCGGGAGCGGTCCGTACGTGGGAGCAGTACTTC. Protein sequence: CASSPGLAGAVRTWEQYF. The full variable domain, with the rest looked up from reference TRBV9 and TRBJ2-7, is DSGVTQTPKHLITATGQRVTLRCSPRSGDLSVYWYQQSLDQGLQFLIQYYNGEERAKGNILERFSAQQFPDLHSELNLSSLELGDSALYFCASSPGLAGAVRTWEQYFGPGTRLTVT.